This T cell receptor (beta chain) was identified during a study of OX40 agonist ivuxolimab in advanced cancers. Study context: Prior therapy, whether anti-PD-1, anti-PD-L1 or anti-CTLA-4, was allowed, and less than 45% had some. Three patients, one with hepatocellular carcinoma and two with cutaneous melanoma, achieved partial responses.

Generated by immunoSEQ multiplex PCR, the TCRdb table keeps only in-frame clones and is missing some. This sample has around 140,000 clones; more than 85% occur once, and the top ten carry 1%. General study points: Compared with others, partial responders at 0.1-3.0 mg/kg displayed clonal expansion among the lowest. At 0.1 to 3.0 mg/kg and by week 6, clonal expansion occurred in CD4+ and CD8+ blood T cells.

Worth noting for this clone: Its antigen remains unidentified.

Germline loops: CDR1 SGHTA, CDR2 FQGNSA. The CDR3 sequence is 14 residues long. Trimming took off 5 bases at V and 4 bases at J, with 12 bases between the two ends. The material was CD4+ or CD8+ T cells sorted from blood, obtained in a trial of the OX40 agonist ivuxolimab. The rearrangement uses TRBV7-2 and TRBJ1-5; D unresolved. The TCR was taken from an adult with an advanced solid tumor such as melanoma, head and neck, liver or kidney cancer. The CDR3 protein is CASSLSRDNQPQHF. The CDR3 DNA reads TGTGCCAGCAGCCTTTCGCGGGATAATCAGCCCCAGCATTTT.